Listed below are T cell receptor beta chains from one sample, sequenced in a study of blood T cells in healthy people across ages. In TCRdb, the 5' RACE reads were re-called with MiXCR into one record per CDR3 protein. The sample includes about 800,000 distinct CDR3 sequences, about 46% seen only once; the top ten take roughly 18%. The sample taken for sequencing was blood. The origin of the receptors is an elderly man in good health. The CDR3 runs from the conserved cysteine through the conserved F or W. The D gene is left open where the match is weak. A clone size is listed for some rows: how often the clone was seen (once, few, many), or a class if it is expanded.

TRBJ2-3 | TRBV18 | few | TRBD2 | CASSPPVLAVNTQYF | TGTGCCAGCTCACCTCCGGTACTAGCGGTTAATACGCAGTATTTT
TRBJ1-5 | TRBV19 | - | TRBD1 | CASSISGTDSNQPQHF | TGTGCCAGTAGTATCTCCGGGACAGATAGCAATCAGCCCCAGCATTTT
TRBJ2-7 | TRBV27 | - | - | CASSLSVPPYEQYF | TGTGCCAGCAGTTTATCGGTTCCTCCCTACGAGCAGTACTTC
TRBJ2-5 | TRBV15 | many | - | CATSSLAGETQYF | TGTGCCACCAGCAGCCTGGCGGGAGAGACCCAGTACTTC
TRBJ2-7 | TRBV4-1 | - | - | CASSQDGWGQEQYF | TGCGCCAGCAGCCAAGATGGCTGGGGCCAAGAGCAGTACTTC
TRBJ1-2 | TRBV7-9 | many | - | CASSGLGGYGYTF | TGTGCCAGCAGCGGTTTGGGAGGCTATGGCTACACCTTC
TRBJ2-1 | TRBV14 | - | TRBD2 | CASSPGTSGAFRSSYNEQFF | TGTGCCAGCAGCCCGGGGACTAGCGGGGCCTTCCGCAGCTCCTACAATGAGCAGTTCTTC
TRBJ2-3 | TRBV7-2 | - | TRBD2 | CASSLGWGGGAEDTQYF | TGTGCCAGCAGCCTGGGATGGGGCGGGGGGGCGGAAGATACGCAGTATTTT
TRBJ2-6 | TRBV27 | few | - | CASSLFPTSGANVLTF | TGTGCCAGCAGTTTATTTCCGACTTCTGGGGCCAACGTCCTGACTTTC
TRBJ2-7 | TRBV11-2 | - | TRBD2 | CASSFGFSGSSREQYF | TGTGCCAGCAGCTTTGGGTTCAGCGGGAGTTCTCGCGAGCAGTACTTC
TRBJ1-6 | TRBV20-1 | - | - | CSARDLGNSPLHF | TGCAGTGCTAGAGATCTTGGCAATTCACCCCTCCACTTT
TRBJ2-3 | TRBV15 | - | TRBD2 | CATSPSTSGAADTQYF | TGTGCCACCAGCCCGTCGACTAGCGGGGCTGCAGATACGCAGTATTTT
TRBJ2-1 | TRBV12-3/TRBV12-4 | few | - | CASRTTGGFYNEQFF | TGTGCCAGCAGAACAACAGGAGGTTTTTACAATGAGCAGTTCTTC
TRBJ2-1 | TRBV6-2/TRBV6-3 | many | - | CASSDSPYNEQFF | TGTGCCAGCAGTGACTCGCCCTACAATGAGCAGTTCTTC
TRBJ2-7 | TRBV28 | - | - | CASTNPGLILREQYF | TGTGCCAGCACGAACCCGGGACTTATCCTACGTGAGCAGTACTTC
TRBJ2-1 | TRBV7-2 | few | TRBD2 | CASSPLAGEGYNEQFF | TGTGCCAGCAGCCCCTTAGCGGGAGAAGGGTACAATGAGCAGTTCTTC
TRBJ2-7 | TRBV12-3/TRBV12-4 | once | TRBD2 | CASSFSGSSEQYF | TGTGCCAGCAGTTTTAGCGGGAGCTCCGAGCAGTACTTC
TRBJ1-1 | TRBV12-3/TRBV12-4 | - | - | CASSSGWNTEAFF | TGTGCCAGCTCATCCGGGTGGAACACTGAAGCTTTCTTT
TRBJ2-7 | TRBV6-2/TRBV6-3 | - | TRBD1 | CASTKRTGGDEQYF | TGTGCCAGCACTAAAAGGACAGGGGGCGACGAGCAGTACTTC
TRBJ2-3 | TRBV20-1 | - | TRBD2 | CSVGPLAGGDTQYF | TGCAGTGTAGGGCCCCTAGCGGGAGGAGATACGCAGTATTTT
TRBJ2-1 | TRBV29-1 | - | TRBD1 | CSAGTGGSEQFF | TGCAGCGCCGGGACAGGGGGCAGTGAGCAGTTCTTC
TRBJ2-7 | TRBV14 | - | - | CASSREHGNYEQYF | TGTGCCAGCAGCCGCGAACATGGGAACTACGAGCAGTACTTC
TRBJ2-1 | TRBV20-1 | once | - | CSARISGIGQFF | TGCAGTGCTAGAATCTCGGGGATCGGGCAGTTTTTC
TRBJ2-1 | TRBV29-1 | few | - | CSVARVSNEQFF | TGCAGCGTTGCGAGGGTGAGCAATGAGCAGTTCTTC
TRBJ2-5 | TRBV11-3 | few | - | CASSLALSGVQETQYF | TGTGCCAGCAGCTTAGCCCTTTCGGGAGTGCAAGAGACCCAGTACTTC
TRBJ2-1 | TRBV9 | few | TRBD2 | CASSKAGGRDEQFF | TGTGCCAGCAGCAAAGCGGGAGGGCGGGATGAGCAGTTCTTC
TRBJ2-5 | TRBV20-1 | - | - | CSAWGYGQETQYF | TGCAGTGCTTGGGGCTATGGCCAAGAGACCCAGTACTTC
TRBJ2-7 | TRBV10-3 | - | TRBD2 | CAIRPGTSRDEQYF | TGTGCCATCAGGCCGGGGACTAGCAGGGATGAGCAGTACTTC
TRBJ2-3 | TRBV12-3/TRBV12-4 | - | - | CASSLAGSANMQYF | TGTGCCAGCAGTTTGGCGGGGAGCGCAAATATGCAGTATTTT
TRBJ2-7 | TRBV28 | - | - | CASSSRQDYEQYF | TGTGCCAGCAGTAGCCGACAGGACTACGAGCAGTACTTC
TRBJ1-2 | TRBV28 | - | - | CASSPQAGRSEGYTF | TGTGCCAGCAGTCCACAAGCGGGCAGGTCGGAAGGCTACACCTTC
TRBJ2-7 | TRBV5-1 | many | - | CASSFTEYEQYF | TGCGCCAGCAGCTTCACGGAGTACGAGCAGTACTTC
TRBJ2-1 | TRBV3-1 | many | TRBD2 | CASSRVEASGKGGRYNEQFF | TGTGCCAGCAGCCGAGTCGAGGCTAGCGGGAAAGGCGGTCGGTACAATGAGCAGTTCTTC
TRBJ2-4 | TRBV18 | - | - | CASSPPGHQAKNIQYF | TGTGCCAGCTCGCCTCCCGGACACCAAGCCAAAAACATTCAGTACTTC
TRBJ1-1 | TRBV15 | few | - | CATSRDFLDGAFF | TGTGCCACCAGCAGAGATTTTCTCGACGGAGCTTTCTTT
TRBJ1-6 | TRBV7-2 | many | - | CASEAAGGYNSPLHF | TGTGCCAGCGAAGCGGCCGGGGGGTATAATTCACCCCTCCACTTT
TRBJ2-1 | TRBV5-4 | - | TRBD2 | CASSLSPSGNYNEQFF | TGTGCCAGCAGCTTAAGCCCTAGCGGGAACTACAATGAGCAGTTCTTC
TRBJ2-5 | TRBV6-6 | - | - | CASSYQGWAQETQYF | TGTGCCAGCAGTTACCAGGGGTGGGCCCAAGAGACCCAGTACTTC
TRBJ2-7 | TRBV7-7 | - | - | CASSESLGRANEQYF | TGTGCCAGCAGCGAAAGTCTTGGGCGGGCGAACGAGCAGTACTTC
TRBJ2-3 | TRBV10-3 | - | TRBD1 | CAIRQGAGTDTQYF | TGTGCCATCAGACAGGGGGCTGGCACAGATACGCAGTATTTT
TRBJ2-5 | TRBV29-1 | many | - | CSVEKGRETQYF | TGCAGCGTAGAGAAAGGGAGAGAGACCCAGTACTTC
TRBJ2-5 | TRBV10-3 | - | - | CAISESTARQETQYF | TGTGCCATCAGTGAGTCTACGGCGCGCCAAGAGACCCAGTACTTC
TRBJ2-1 | TRBV27 | few | TRBD2 | CASSLPIAGVRGEQFF | TGTGCCAGCAGTTTACCCATAGCGGGAGTTCGGGGTGAGCAGTTCTTC
TRBJ2-3 | TRBV24-1 | - | - | CATSDPSGGSTDTQYF | TGTGCCACCAGTGACCCCTCTGGCGGGAGCACAGATACGCAGTATTTT